The 23 T cell receptor beta chains below come from one sample, sequenced in a study of CD8 T cells in ankylosing spondylitis. Overall study findings and caveats: A TCR beta motif of roughly 8 highly homologous variants seemed to mark ankylosing spondylitis blood.

TCRdb re-called the 5' RACE reads through MiXCR, storing one row per CDR3 protein. This table holds 700,000 to 850,000 distinct CDR3 sequences, over 9.5% found once. Which antigens these TCRs recognize remains unknown. The specimen was blood, either unsorted or a sorted T cell fraction (not recorded which). Every receptor here comes from a male donor with ankylosing spondylitis.

The chain combines TRBV4-3 with TRBJ2-3; TRBD2 matches at 9 bases. V shed 0 bases and J 2 bases; nucleotides not matched to a gene: 9. This CDR3 is built from 18 residues. Per the germline V gene, CDR1 is LGHNA and CDR2 is YSLEER. DNA for the CDR3: TGCGCCAGCAGCCAAGATTGGGGGCGGGGGGGATACACAGATACGCAGTATTTT. Its translation is CASSQDWGRGGYTDTQYF.

This clonotype was detected ten times or more. This chain uses TRBV12-3 or TRBV12-4 with TRBJ2-1; D might be TRBD2 (5 bases). This CDR3 comprises 13 residues. The V end lost 5 bases, the J end lost 4 bases, and 9 bases lay between the germline ends. The CDR3 reads CASSPRAYNEQFF. CDR3 in DNA: TGTGCCAGCAGTCCGAGGGCGTACAATGAGCAGTTCTTC.

The chain's CDR3 is CASSLGGVGLGNEQFF. CDR3 DNA: TGTGCCAGCAGCTTAGGGGGCGTGGGTTTAGGGAATGAGCAGTTCTTC. V and J are TRBV7-2 and TRBJ2-1, with D possibly being TRBD1 (5 bases). The germline CDR1 and CDR2 sequences are SGHTA and FQGNSA. Trimming cost V 1 base and J 7 bases, with 17 bases left between them. The CDR3 is made up of 16 amino acids.

The chain is built from TRBV20-1 and TRBJ1-4, with 7 nucleotides matching TRBD1. CDR3 size: 13 residues. Unmatched junction bases numbered 5, after V lost 3 bases and J lost 7 bases. CDR1 DFQATT and CDR2 SNEGSKA come from the germline V gene (reference sequence). CDR3 region: CSASRGFGEKLFF. CDR3 DNA: TGCAGTGCTAGCAGGGGGTTCGGTGAAAAACTGTTTTTT.

The chain couples TRBV13 to TRBJ2-6; D is perhaps TRBD2 (7 bases). Per the germline V gene, CDR1 is PRHDT and CDR2 is FYEKMQ (reference sequence). The CDR3 runs to 15 residues. V dropped 7 bases and J dropped 2 bases, with 12 bases sitting between them. CDR3 residues: CASNSGGPGANVLTF. The CDR3 DNA reads TGTGCCAGCAACTCCGGGGGGCCTGGGGCCAACGTCCTGACTTTC.

This clonotype was observed many times. The J gene is TRBJ1-1, the V gene TRBV10-3; TRBD1 might be the D (5 bases). Germline V gene data show CDR1 as ENHRY and CDR2 as SYGVKD. This CDR3 comprises 13 residues. V lost 4 bases to trimming and J lost 5 bases, with 11 bases between them. The CDR3 region is CAISVGQSTEAFF. Written as DNA, the CDR3 is TGTGCCATCAGTGTGGGGCAGAGTACTGAAGCTTTCTTT.

This clonotype was observed a handful of times. The genes are TRBV7-9 and TRBJ2-1; D may be TRBD2 (6 bases). Germline values: CDR1 SEHNR, CDR2 FQNEAQ (reference sequence). The germline V and J ends were trimmed by 0 bases and 3 bases, with 15 bases remaining between them. The CDR3 is made up of 17 amino acids. The CDR3 sequence: CASSLAHRWGLYNEQFF. The CDR3 nucleotides are TGTGCCAGCAGCTTAGCACACAGGTGGGGACTCTACAATGAGCAGTTCTTC.

This clonotype was counted once. V usage is TRBV20-1 and J usage is TRBJ1-1, with a weak D call TRBD1 (6 bases). This CDR3 has 11 residues. Germline V gene sequence: CDR1 DFQATT, CDR2 SNEGSKA (reference sequence). V lost 5 bases and J lost 9, with 13 bases in between. This chain's CDR3 is CSAPRTVKAFF. CDR3 in DNA: TGCAGTGCTCCCAGGACAGTGAAAGCTTTCTTT.

The CDR3 sequence: CASSHDSTGSYGYTF. The DNA of the CDR3 is TGTGCCAGCAGCCATGACTCGACAGGGAGCTATGGCTACACCTTC. The chain has TRBV7-2 and TRBJ1-2; TRBD1 agrees at 7 bases. V lost 5 bases, J lost 4 bases, and 10 bases stayed unmatched. Germline CDR1 is SGHTA and CDR2 is FQGNSA. The CDR3 sequence is 15 residues long.

V usage is TRBV24-1 and J usage is TRBJ2-2, with a weak D call TRBD2 (5 bases). Between the trimmed V and J ends, which lost 3 bases and 11 bases, there was a span of 15 bases. Germline CDR1 and CDR2: KGHDR and SFDVKD. The CDR3 has 14 residues. Written as DNA, the CDR3 is TGTGCCACCAGTGATCGGGGTCCTAGTGGAGAGCTGTTTTTT. This sequence encodes CATSDRGPSGELFF.

The V gene is TRBV7-2, the J gene TRBJ2-4, with a weak D call TRBD2 (5 bases). The CDR3 totals 14 residues. CDR1 SGHTA and CDR2 FQGNSA come from the germline V gene. With 0 bases removed from V and 15 bases from J, the gap between germline ends came to 18 bases. The CDR3 coding sequence is TGTGCCAGCAGCTTAGCGCGAGGGCCAAATCGTTGGTACTTC. Protein sequence: CASSLARGPNRWYF.

The CDR3 loop is CASRGQISGNTIYF. The CDR3 DNA is TGTGCCAGCAGGGGACAGATCTCTGGAAACACCATATATTTT. This rearrangement joins TRBV2 to TRBJ1-3; the match to TRBD1 covers 7 bases. The CDR3 runs 14 residues. The V and J ends lost 6 bases and 0 bases, in that order; junction bases with no gene match: 2. In germline, CDR1 is SNHLY, CDR2 FYNNEI. Combining the CDR3 with reference TRBV2 and TRBJ1-3 gives the whole variable domain EPEVTQTPSHQVTQMGQEVILRCVPISNHLYFYWYRQILGQKVEFLVSFYNNEISEKSEIFDDQFSVERPDGSNFTLKIRSTKLEDSAMYFCASRGQISGNTIYFGEGSWLTVV.

This clonotype was picked up a small number of times. The genes are TRBV20-1 and TRBJ2-5, with TRBD1 as a possible D gene (6 bases). Per germline, CDR1 DFQATT and CDR2 SNEGSKA (reference sequence). The length of the CDR3 is 14 residues. Trimming took 3 bases from V and 0 from J, leaving 11 bases between them. The CDR3 is CSARYRVNQETQYF. The CDR3 DNA follows: TGCAGTGCTAGGTACAGGGTGAACCAAGAGACCCAGTACTTC.

This clonotype occurred many times. The chain combines TRBV6-1 with TRBJ2-3; D gene uncertain. This CDR3 comprises 15 residues. The germline V gene encodes CDR1 MNHNS and CDR2 SASEGT. The germline V and J ends were trimmed by 6 bases and 2 bases, with 15 bases remaining between them. The CDR3 nucleotides read TGTGCCAGCAGCCGAGACGGGCACTCCACAGATACGCAGTATTTT. Its protein is CASSRDGHSTDTQYF.

The chain has TRBV6-2 or TRBV6-3 and TRBJ2-5; D gene uncertain. The germline V gene has CDR1 MNHEY and CDR2 SVGEGT. Deletions cut 2 bases from V and 5 bases from J, with 9 bases between. CDR3 length: 13 amino acids. Here the CDR3 reads CASSYPRWETQYF. CDR3 DNA sequence: TGTGCCAGCAGTTACCCACGCTGGGAGACCCAGTACTTC.

The chain joins TRBV6-1 to TRBJ1-1; D is uncertain. Between the trimmed V and J ends, which lost 5 bases and 0 bases, there was a span of 7 bases. Germline values: CDR1 MNHNS, CDR2 SASEGT. There are 13 residues in the CDR3. CDR3 region: CASSPIVNTEAFF. The CDR3 DNA reads as TGTGCCAGCAGTCCTATCGTGAACACTGAAGCTTTCTTT.

This clonotype was seen more than once but under ten times. This sequence joins TRBV11-2 and TRBJ2-7; 7 bases fit TRBD1. Germline V gene data show CDR1 as SGHAT and CDR2 as FQNNGV. J lost 3 bases, V lost 4 bases, and 9 bases had no gene match. The CDR3 loop spans 15 amino acids. CDR3 DNA sequence: TGTGCCAGCAGCTCTACCGGGACAGCGTACTACGAGCAGTACTTC. Encoded protein: CASSSTGTAYYEQYF.

This clonotype came up many times. The gene calls are TRBV6-6 and TRBJ1-1; D gene unclear. V was trimmed by 7 bases and J by 2 bases, leaving 5 bases between them. This CDR3 is built from 11 residues. CDR1 MNHNY and CDR2 SVGAGI come from the germline V gene (reference sequence). The CDR3 region is CASKENTEAFF. In DNA, the CDR3 is TGTGCCAGCAAGGAAAACACTGAAGCTTTCTTT.

This clonotype was detected many times. The chain is built from TRBV7-2 and TRBJ1-4, with D unresolved. CDR1 and CDR2 from the germline V gene are SGHTA and FQGNSA. Trimming left V 7 bases short and J 6 bases short, with 15 bases between. This CDR3 is built from 14 residues. In DNA form, the CDR3 reads TGTGCCAGCAAGCTCTGGAGCGGAGATGAAAAACTGTTTTTT. The encoded protein is CASKLWSGDEKLFF.

This clonotype showed up just a few times. This rearrangement joins TRBV5-1 to TRBJ1-2; perhaps TRBD1 as D (6 bases). The germline gives CDR1 SGHRS, CDR2 YFSETQ. This CDR3 has 13 residues. V dropped 4 bases and J dropped 6 bases, with 13 bases sitting between them. The CDR3 sequence: CASSEPGVDGYTF. The CDR3 region has the DNA TGCGCCAGCAGCGAACCAGGGGTTGATGGCTACACCTTC.

The chain links TRBV6-5 to TRBJ2-7, with no clear D. Trimming took off 6 bases at V and 0 bases at J, with 6 bases between the two ends. The CDR3 length is 12 residues. The germline gives CDR1 MNHEY, CDR2 SVGAGI. Written as DNA, the CDR3 is TGTGCCAGCAGGTCTCACTCCTACGAGCAGTACTTC. This encodes CASRSHSYEQYF.

This clonotype was counted between two and nine times. The chain carries TRBV15 and TRBJ1-2; the D is unclear. The CDR3 length is 13 residues. CDR1 LNHNV and CDR2 YYDKDF come from the germline V gene (reference sequence). Trimming pared 0 bases from V and 7 bases from J, leaving 9 bases between. The DNA of the CDR3 is TGTGCCACCAGCAGAGATTTGGGAGGTGGCTACACCTTC. It encodes CATSRDLGGGYTF.

The table lists this clonotype with a few counts. The chain has TRBV3-1 and TRBJ2-1; the D call may be TRBD1 or TRBD2 (5 bases each). The CDR3 is 14 amino acids. Germline CDR1 LGHDT, CDR2 YNNKEL (reference sequence). The germline V and J ends were trimmed by 8 bases and 7 bases, with 18 bases remaining between them. This CDR3 is CASRPRGYANEQFF. CDR3 DNA: TGTGCCAGCCGACCCCGGGGCTATGCGAATGAGCAGTTCTTC.